Following are 28 T cell receptor beta chains from one sample sequenced in a study of blood T cells in healthy people across ages (dated by TCRdb to 2013 to 2016). Library preparation employed 5' RACE. The sample was run on an Illumina HiSeq 2500. A second about 6 to 11 cycle PCR used a sample-barcoded 5' primer and a J-beta primer mix. Through fastp at Q25 and MiXCR, TCRdb rebuilt clones from the public reads, retaining in-frame beta chains. Merged by CDR3 protein, the rows form single entries marked with the most common genes and DNA. A total of about a million distinct CDR3 sequences appear in this sample, approximately 49% of them only once. The biggest ten clones account for around 15% of the sample. The sample consisted of blood. The receptors derive from a young man in good health.

The chain employs TRBV6-2 or TRBV6-3 and TRBJ2-7; D might be TRBD1 (5 bases). The germline V gene has CDR1 MNHEY and CDR2 SVGEGT. This CDR3 spans 16 amino acids. The V and J ends lost 6 bases and 2 bases respectively, with 20 bases between them. CDR3 sequence reads: CASRRDLVTDTYEQYF. The CDR3 DNA is TGTGCCAGCAGACGCGACTTGGTGACAGATACCTACGAGCAGTACTTC.

The V gene is TRBV6-2 or TRBV6-3, the J gene TRBJ2-5; 13 nucleotides agree with TRBD2. From germline, CDR1 is MNHEY and CDR2 SVGEGT. V shed 2 bases, J shed 2 bases, and the junction held 2 bases outside the gene matches. CDR3 length: 16 residues. The CDR3: CASSYGTSGIQETQYF. The CDR3 region has the DNA TGTGCCAGCAGTTACGGGACTAGCGGGATTCAAGAGACCCAGTACTTC.

This clonotype was counted between two and nine times. The chain combines TRBV20-1 with TRBJ2-1; D is ambiguous. The V end lost 0 bases, the J end lost 7 bases, and 13 bases lay between the germline ends. CDR1 and CDR2 (germline): DFQATT, SNEGSKA (reference sequence). The CDR3 length is 14 residues. The CDR3 protein is CSARDGPAGNEQFF. DNA for the CDR3: TGCAGTGCTAGAGATGGGCCCGCCGGGAATGAGCAGTTCTTC.

The chain uses TRBV27 and TRBJ2-3, with 7 bases that match TRBD2. Trimming removed 2 bases from V and 2 bases from J; junction bases left unmatched: 7. The CDR3 spans 16 residues. CDR1 and CDR2 from the germline V gene are MNHEY and SMNVEV (reference sequence). CDR3 in amino acids: CASSLTPSGFTDTQYF. CDR3 DNA sequence: TGTGCCAGCAGTTTAACCCCTAGCGGATTCACAGATACGCAGTATTTT.

There are a few counts of this clonotype. This rearrangement joins TRBV7-2 to TRBJ2-2; D remains ambiguous. Trimming removed 5 bases at V and 2 bases at J, with 9 bases between. Germline values: CDR1 SGHTA, CDR2 FQGNSA. The CDR3 contains 14 residues. The CDR3 nucleotides are TGTGCCAGCAGCCCTCGAGCAAACACCGGGGAGCTGTTTTTT. It codes for CASSPRANTGELFF.

This chain connects TRBV4-2 to TRBJ2-1, with unresolved D. Trimming took off 0 bases at V and 5 bases at J, with 20 bases between the two ends. Germline V gene sequence: CDR1 LGHNA, CDR2 YNFKEQ. CDR3 size: 18 residues. Here the CDR3 DNA reads TGTGCCAGCAGCCAAGATGACCCCCCCCGCCTTCGGCACAATGAGCAGTTCTTC. Residues: CASSQDDPPRLRHNEQFF.

This clonotype was detected a few times. The V and J genes are TRBV20-1 and TRBJ1-4; no clear D gene. Per germline, CDR1 DFQATT and CDR2 SNEGSKA (reference sequence). This CDR3 contains 14 residues. V lost 5 bases and J 0 bases, leaving 10 bases between the germline ends. CDR3 sequence reads: CSAAGSTTNEKLFF. In DNA, the CDR3 is TGCAGTGCTGCCGGGTCTACAACTAATGAAAAACTGTTTTTT.

This clonotype appeared a few times. The chain uses TRBV30 and TRBJ2-3, with 11 bases matching TRBD1. CDR3 length: 14 amino acids. V lost 5 bases to trimming and J lost 4 bases; unmatched junction nucleotides: 5. Germline assignment: CDR1 GTSNPN and CDR2 SVGIG (reference sequence). The CDR3 nucleotides read TGTGCCTGGGGGACAGGGGGGTTTGCAGATACGCAGTATTTT. Residues: CAWGTGGFADTQYF. The variable domain in full, with the rest retrieved from reference TRBV30 and TRBJ2-3, is SQTIHQWPATLVQPVGSPLSLECTVEGTSNPNLYWYRQAAGRGLQLLFYSVGIGQISSEVPQNLSASRPQDRQFILSSKKLLLSDSGFYLCAWGTGGFADTQYFGPGTRLTVL.

The table lists this clonotype with a few counts. This chain uses TRBV6-1 with TRBJ1-4, with 7 bases lining up with TRBD1. In germline, CDR1 is MNHNS, CDR2 SASEGT. There are 19 residues in the CDR3. V was clipped by 6 bases and J by 3 bases; unmatched bases: 19. CDR3 in amino acids: CASRSLQGKQGRSNEKLFF. CDR3 DNA: TGTGCCAGCAGGTCTTTACAGGGGAAGCAGGGCAGGTCTAATGAAAAACTGTTTTTT.

V is TRBV6-2 or TRBV6-3 and J is TRBJ2-5; D possibly corresponds to TRBD2 (5 bases). This CDR3 is 13 amino acids long. The germline CDR1 and CDR2 sequences are MNHEY and SVGEGT. V dropped 6 bases and J dropped 4 bases, with 12 bases sitting between them. Written as DNA, the CDR3 is TGTGCCAGCAGGCGAACTAGTTTAGAGACCCAGTACTTC. Its protein is CASRRTSLETQYF.

CDR3 in DNA: TGCAGTGCCTCAGACGACAGGGTTCCTGAGCAGTTCTTC. Its protein product is CSASDDRVPEQFF. The chain employs TRBV20-1 and TRBJ2-1; 7 nucleotides agree with TRBD1. CDR1 is DFQATT, CDR2 SNEGSKA, per germline (reference sequence). The trim removed 6 bases at V and 9 bases at J, leaving 11 bases unmatched. The CDR3 is 13 amino acids.

CDR3 sequence: CSARGTWDYTYEQYF. As DNA, the CDR3 is TGCAGTGCTAGGGGGACATGGGACTACACCTACGAGCAGTACTTC. The chain combines TRBV20-1 with TRBJ2-7, with a possible D match to TRBD2 (7 bases). Germline assignment: CDR1 DFQATT and CDR2 SNEGSKA (reference sequence). CDR3 size: 15 residues. The V and J ends lost 3 bases and 2 bases respectively, with 17 bases between them.

The CDR3 DNA reads TGTGCCAGCAAGTGGAATTCGAGACTCGAGCAGTACTTC. Translated, it gives CASKWNSRLEQYF. The genes are TRBV6-2 or TRBV6-3 and TRBJ2-4; D not resolved. Judging by the DNA end, TRBJ2-7 fits better; the J call may be wrong. The V gene's germline CDR1 is MNHEY and CDR2 SVGEGT. The CDR3 is made up of 13 amino acids.

The V call is TRBV4-1, the J call TRBJ1-5; D gene uncertain. Trimming shortened V by 0 bases and J by 5 bases, and 11 bases separated the two germline ends. CDR1 is MGHRA, CDR2 YSYEKL, per germline. The CDR3 spans 15 residues. CDR3 DNA sequence: TGCGCCAGCAGCCAAGATCAACAGCGATATCAGCCCCAGCATTTT. This sequence encodes CASSQDQQRYQPQHF.

In the case of this clonotype: A much larger clone differs from this one at a single base, so this may be a read error. V is TRBV27 and J is TRBJ2-1; D may be TRBD1 or TRBD2 (5 bases each). CDR1 MNHEY and CDR2 SMNVEV come from the germline V gene (reference sequence). V dropped 3 bases and J dropped 13 bases, with 16 bases sitting between them. The CDR3 loop spans 13 amino acids. The CDR3 DNA reads as TGTGCCAGCAGTTTCTTGGGCCAAGGGACCCAGTTCTTC. The encoded protein is CASSFLGQGTQFF.

Comments on this clonotype: One junction end does not reproduce the germline sequence, and a read error may be involved. The chain couples TRBV9 to TRBJ1-2; D might be TRBD1 (5 bases). Germline loops: CDR1 SGDLS, CDR2 YYNGEE. The CDR3 contains 15 residues. The CDR3 protein is CASSVGSGPVYGCTF. DNA of the CDR3: TGTGCCAGCAGCGTAGGGTCAGGGCCTGTCTATGGCTGCACCTTC. The full variable domain, with the rest looked up from reference TRBV9 and TRBJ1-2, is DSGVTQTPKHLITATGQRVTLRCSPRSGDLSVYWYQQSLDQGLQFLIQYYNGEERAKGNILERFSAQQFPDLHSELNLSSLELGDSALYFCASSVGSGPVYGCTFGSGTRLTVV.

This clonotype has just a few counts. The gene calls are TRBV12-3 or TRBV12-4 and TRBJ2-7; the D is unclear. This CDR3 has 12 residues. The V gene lost 6 bases and the J gene lost 5 bases, with 11 bases spanning the gap. CDR3 sequence reads: CASSSQVNEQYF. CDR3 coding DNA: TGTGCCAGCAGCTCACAAGTCAACGAGCAGTACTTC.

The chain links TRBV6-6 to TRBJ1-6; 8 bases map to TRBD1. The CDR3 consists of 16 residues. Looked up from germline, CDR1 is MNHNY and CDR2 is SVGAGI (reference sequence). The ends lost 2 bases at V and 10 bases at J; junction bases unmatched: 10. The CDR3 is CASSYTWTGLGSPLHF. The CDR3 DNA follows: TGTGCCAGCAGTTACACGTGGACAGGGCTAGGGTCACCCCTCCACTTT.

The chain carries TRBV4-3 and TRBJ2-5, with 7 positions matching TRBD2. The J call is doubtful: the DNA matches TRBJ2-7 better. This CDR3 comprises 15 residues. The V gene's germline CDR1 is LGHNA and CDR2 YSLEER. The CDR3 DNA sequence: TGCGCCAGCAGCCAAGATCGCCAGGGAGGGTCCGAGCAGTACTTC. This sequence encodes CASSQDRQGGSEQYF.

Only a few counts were recorded for this clonotype. CDR3 sequence (DNA): TGTGCCAGCAGCACCCCGGTGACTGAGCAGTTCTTC. Translated, it gives CASSTPVTEQFF. The chain couples TRBV6-6 to TRBJ2-1; D not resolved. CDR3 length: 12 amino acids. The V gene's germline CDR1 is MNHNY and CDR2 SVGAGI (reference sequence). V was shortened by 6 bases and J by 9 bases, with 12 bases between the two germline ends.

A few counts support this clonotype. The chain recombines TRBV7-9 with TRBJ1-1, with a tentative D call TRBD1 (6 bases). The germline V gene has CDR1 SEHNR and CDR2 FQNEAQ (reference sequence). Deletions cut 0 bases from V and 0 bases from J, with 8 bases between. The CDR3 loop spans 15 amino acids. The CDR3 reads CASSLARQVNTEAFF. Here the CDR3 DNA reads TGTGCCAGCAGCTTAGCCCGACAGGTGAACACTGAAGCTTTCTTT.

This clonotype came up a few times. The chain uses TRBV4-1 and TRBJ2-5, with D possibly matching TRBD2 (7 bases). This CDR3 has 16 residues. The V gene lost 0 bases and the J gene lost 2 bases, with 13 bases spanning the gap. Germline loops: CDR1 MGHRA, CDR2 YSYEKL. CDR3 loop: CASSQDGGGRQETQYF. The CDR3 DNA reads as TGCGCCAGCAGCCAAGATGGCGGGGGCCGTCAAGAGACCCAGTACTTC.

In its sample, this clonotype was seen many times. V is TRBV9 and J is TRBJ2-5; maybe TRBD2 (6 bases). The V end lost 3 bases, the J end lost 0 bases, and 12 bases lay between the germline ends. Germline lookup yields CDR1 SGDLS and CDR2 YYNGEE. This CDR3 spans 15 amino acids. For the CDR3, the DNA is TGTGCCAGCAGCGCGGGACTTATGTACCAAGAGACCCAGTACTTC. It is translated as CASSAGLMYQETQYF. The full variable domain, rest sourced from reference TRBV9 and TRBJ2-5, is DSGVTQTPKHLITATGQRVTLRCSPRSGDLSVYWYQQSLDQGLQFLIQYYNGEERAKGNILERFSAQQFPDLHSELNLSSLELGDSALYFCASSAGLMYQETQYFGPGTRLLVL.

This chain uses TRBV20-1 with TRBJ2-5; 16 bases map to TRBD2. CDR1 and CDR2 from the germline V gene are DFQATT and SNEGSKA (reference sequence). V lost 2 bases, J lost 2 bases, and 5 bases stayed unmatched. The CDR3 is 17 residues long. The CDR3 sequence: CSARSGLAGGRQETQYF. The CDR3 nucleotides are TGCAGTGCTAGATCGGGACTAGCGGGAGGGAGACAAGAGACCCAGTACTTC.

J is TRBJ2-2 and V is TRBV2; the D gene is possibly TRBD2 (5 bases). Germline V gives CDR1 SNHLY, CDR2 FYNNEI. The CDR3 covers 14 residues. V gave up 7 bases and J gave up 4 bases, with 13 bases separating them. This CDR3 is CASNRAGATGELFF. CDR3 nucleotide sequence: TGTGCCAGCAACCGGGCGGGTGCCACCGGGGAGCTGTTTTTT.

This chain links TRBV12-3 or TRBV12-4 with TRBJ1-2; 7 bases fit TRBD1. V lost 4 bases, J lost 1 base, and 15 bases stayed unmatched. This CDR3 has 18 amino acids. CDR3 loop: CASSWGHGTALFNYGYTF. CDR3 in DNA: TGTGCCAGCAGTTGGGGTCACGGGACAGCCCTTTTTAACTATGGCTACACCTTC.

This sequence joins TRBV11-2 and TRBJ2-3; TRBD2 might be the D (5 bases). The CDR3 consists of 18 residues. V lost 0 bases to trimming and J lost 0 bases, with 16 bases between them. CDR1 and CDR2 (germline): SGHAT, FQNNGV. The CDR3 DNA sequence: TGTGCCAGCAGCTTAGAGCGGTACAGCGGAGCTAGCACAGATACGCAGTATTTT. It yields the protein CASSLERYSGASTDTQYF.

The rearrangement uses TRBV20-1 and TRBJ1-1; D is undetermined. V lost 3 bases to trimming and J lost 0 bases, with 8 bases between them. From germline, CDR1 is DFQATT and CDR2 SNEGSKA (reference sequence). This CDR3 has 13 residues. CDR3 sequence (DNA): TGCAGTGCTAGGGAGGGCATGAACACTGAAGCTTTCTTT. Amino acid sequence: CSAREGMNTEAFF.